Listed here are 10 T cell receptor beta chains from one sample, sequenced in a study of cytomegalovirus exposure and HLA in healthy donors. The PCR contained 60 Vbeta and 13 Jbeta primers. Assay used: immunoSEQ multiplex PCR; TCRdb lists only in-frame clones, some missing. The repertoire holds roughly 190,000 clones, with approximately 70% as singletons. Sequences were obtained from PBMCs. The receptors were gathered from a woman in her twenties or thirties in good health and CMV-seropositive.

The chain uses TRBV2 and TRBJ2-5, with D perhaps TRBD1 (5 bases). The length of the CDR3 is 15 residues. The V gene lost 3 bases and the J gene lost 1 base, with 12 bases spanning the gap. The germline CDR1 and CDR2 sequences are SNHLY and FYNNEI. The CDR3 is CASSDGQGTQETQYF. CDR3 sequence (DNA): TGTGCCAGCAGTGATGGTCAGGGAACCCAAGAGACCCAGTACTTC.

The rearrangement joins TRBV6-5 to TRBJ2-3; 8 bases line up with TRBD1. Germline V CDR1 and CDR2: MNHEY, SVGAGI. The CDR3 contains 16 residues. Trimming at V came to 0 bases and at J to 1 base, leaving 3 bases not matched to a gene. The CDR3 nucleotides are TGTGCCAGCAGTTACTCGCCGGACAGGGGCACAGATACGCAGTATTTT. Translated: CASSYSPDRGTDTQYF.

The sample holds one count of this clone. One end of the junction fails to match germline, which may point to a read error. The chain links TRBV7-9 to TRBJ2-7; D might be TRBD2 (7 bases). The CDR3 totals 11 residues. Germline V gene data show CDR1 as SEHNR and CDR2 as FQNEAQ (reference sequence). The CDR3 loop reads CASSLGDGGHF. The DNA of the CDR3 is TGTGCCAGCAGCTTGGGGGACGGGGGGCACTTC.

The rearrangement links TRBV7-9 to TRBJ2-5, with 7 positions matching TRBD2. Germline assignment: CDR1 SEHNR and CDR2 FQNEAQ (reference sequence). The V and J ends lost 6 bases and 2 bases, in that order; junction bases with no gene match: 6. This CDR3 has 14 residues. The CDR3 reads CASSMGGVQETQYF. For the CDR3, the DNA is TGTGCCAGCAGTATGGGGGGGGTACAAGAGACCCAGTACTTC.

The CDR3 is CASSLSGAVETQYF. CDR3 DNA: TGTGCCAGCAGCCTCTCTGGGGCTGTGGAGACCCAGTACTTC. The V and J genes are TRBV11-2 and TRBJ2-5, with D tentatively TRBD1 (5 bases). V was pared by 5 bases and J by 5 bases, with 15 bases between. CDR3 length equals 14 residues. Germline values: CDR1 SGHAT, CDR2 FQNNGV.

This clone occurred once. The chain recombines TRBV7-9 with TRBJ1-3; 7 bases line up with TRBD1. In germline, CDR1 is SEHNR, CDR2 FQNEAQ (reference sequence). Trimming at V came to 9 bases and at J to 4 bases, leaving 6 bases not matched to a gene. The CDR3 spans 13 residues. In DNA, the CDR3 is TGTGCCAGACAGGGGACGGGCGGAAACACCATATATTTT. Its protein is CARQGTGGNTIYF. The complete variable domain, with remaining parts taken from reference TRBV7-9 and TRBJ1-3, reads DTGVSQNPRHKITKRGQNVTFRCDPISEHNRLYWYRQTLGQGPEFLTYFQNEAQLEKSRLLSDRFSAERPKGSFSTLEIQRTEQGDSAMYLCARQGTGGNTIYFGEGSWLTVV.

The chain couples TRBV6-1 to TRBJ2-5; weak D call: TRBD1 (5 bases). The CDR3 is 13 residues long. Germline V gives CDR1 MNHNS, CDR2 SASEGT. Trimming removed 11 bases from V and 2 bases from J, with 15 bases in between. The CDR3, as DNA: TGTGCCGGGGCCTTTACCGGGCAAGAGACCCAGTACTTC. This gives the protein CAGAFTGQETQYF.

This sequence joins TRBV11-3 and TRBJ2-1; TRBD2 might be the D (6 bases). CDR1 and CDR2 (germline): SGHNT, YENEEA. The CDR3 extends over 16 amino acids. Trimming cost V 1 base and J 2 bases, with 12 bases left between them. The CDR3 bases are TGTGCCAGCAGCTTAGTGGGAGGTTCCGCCTACAATGAGCAGTTCTTC. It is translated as CASSLVGGSAYNEQFF.

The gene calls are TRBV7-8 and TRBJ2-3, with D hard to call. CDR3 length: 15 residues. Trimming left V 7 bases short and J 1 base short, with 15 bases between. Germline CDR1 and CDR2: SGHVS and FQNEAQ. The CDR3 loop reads CASTTSAERTDTQYF. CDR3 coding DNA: TGTGCCAGCACCACTTCTGCGGAGCGCACAGATACGCAGTATTTT.

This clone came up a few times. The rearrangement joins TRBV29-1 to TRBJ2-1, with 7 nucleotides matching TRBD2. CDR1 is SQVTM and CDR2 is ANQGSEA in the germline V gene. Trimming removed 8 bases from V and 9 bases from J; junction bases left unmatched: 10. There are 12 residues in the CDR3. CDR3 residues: CSLPAGAGEQFF. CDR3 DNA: TGCAGCTTACCCGCGGGAGCTGGTGAGCAGTTCTTC.